Below, 18 T cell receptor beta chains from the same sample are listed, as sequenced in a study of beta chain features in type 1 diabetes. The entirety of the isolated RNA underwent reverse transcription, so expressed TCRB transcripts were sequenced. TCRdb keeps only in-frame clones here, not all; method: immunoSEQ multiplex PCR. This table holds around 160,000 clones, roughly 53% found once. The specimen sequenced was Tregs from blood. These receptor sequences come from a man aged 18-30 years in good health.

This clone was counted between two and nine times. This chain links TRBV7-6 with TRBJ2-3, with 10 bases matching TRBD2. The V gene's germline CDR1 is SGHVS and CDR2 FNYEAQ. The CDR3 is 16 residues long. With 7 bases clipped from V and 2 bases from J, the junction kept 9 bases outside the gene matches. CDR3 loop: CASTRLAGPPTDTQYF. The CDR3 bases are TGTGCCAGCACCCGACTAGCGGGCCCCCCCACAGATACGCAGTATTTT.

Only a few counts were recorded for this clone. This CDR3 reads CAISESPRPAHEQFF. CDR3 sequence (DNA): TGTGCCATCAGTGAGTCCCCGCGGCCTGCGCATGAGCAGTTCTTC. The chain combines TRBV10-3 with TRBJ2-1; D is unresolved. In germline, CDR1 is ENHRY, CDR2 SYGVKD. This CDR3 has 15 amino acids. V was shortened by 0 bases and J by 8 bases, with 14 bases between the two germline ends.

The genes are TRBV7-8 and TRBJ2-7; no definite D call. Germline CDR1 reads SGHVS; CDR2 reads FQNEAQ. This CDR3 has 13 amino acids. The V and J ends lost 4 bases and 9 bases respectively, with 16 bases between them. The DNA of the CDR3 is TGTGCCAGCAGCTCAGGTCTCCCCCCTCGGCAGTACTTC. Translating it yields CASSSGLPPRQYF. Supplemented by reference TRBV7-8 and TRBJ2-7, the full variable domain reads GAGVSQSPRYKVAKRGQDVALRCDPISGHVSLFWYQQALGQGPEFLTYFQNEAQLDKSGLPSDRFFAERPEGSVSTLKIQRTQQEDSAVYLCASSSGLPPRQYFGPGTRLTVT.

This sequence joins TRBV4-3 and TRBJ1-2; D ambiguous. The CDR3 consists of 16 residues. Germline V gene lookup returns CDR1 LGHNA and CDR2 YSLEER. V lost 0 bases and J 4 bases, leaving 15 bases between the germline ends. In nucleotides, the CDR3 is TGCGCCAGCAGCCAAGATCTTCGGGTATCCGTCTATGGCTACACCTTC. This encodes CASSQDLRVSVYGYTF.

The V gene is TRBV18, the J gene TRBJ2-3, with 7 bases that match TRBD1. The CDR3 is 15 amino acids. Germline-derived CDR1 and CDR2 are KGHSH and LQKENI. V lost 4 bases, J lost 2 bases, and 6 bases stayed unmatched. CDR3 nucleotides: TGTGCCAGCTCACAGTTCCAGGGGGTCACAGATACGCAGTATTTT. Protein: CASSQFQGVTDTQYF.

The genes are TRBV18 and TRBJ2-7, with TRBD2 as a possible D gene (5 bases). V was clipped by 2 bases and J by 1 base, with 6 bases between them. CDR1 is KGHSH, CDR2 LQKENI, per germline. This CDR3 is built from 13 residues. The CDR3 coding sequence is TGTGCCAGCTCACCAGGAGGATCCTACGAGCAGTACTTC. Translated, it gives CASSPGGSYEQYF.

In DNA form, the CDR3 reads TGTGCCAGCACACCCCCCGGGGGGCAATCAACCTACGAGCAGTACTTC. Encoded protein: CASTPPGGQSTYEQYF. The chain uses TRBV7-2 and TRBJ2-7, with D perhaps TRBD2 (7 bases). Deletions cut 7 bases from V and 2 bases from J, with 21 bases between. The CDR3 consists of 16 residues. Germline CDR1 is SGHTA and CDR2 is FQGNSA.

Only one count was recorded for this clone. The gene calls are TRBV19 and TRBJ2-7; 11 positions agree with TRBD1. In germline, CDR1 is LNHDA, CDR2 SQIVND (reference sequence). CDR3 length equals 14 residues. J gave up 6 bases and V 4 bases, and 5 bases lay outside the gene matches. CDR3 DNA sequence: TGTGCCAGTAGTACAGGACAGGGGGCGTCCGAGCAGTACTTC. This codes for CASSTGQGASEQYF.

The chain carries TRBV10-3 and TRBJ2-4; 8 nucleotides align to TRBD1. Germline CDR1 ENHRY, CDR2 SYGVKD. The V and J ends lost 2 bases and 10 bases, in that order; junction bases with no gene match: 10. The CDR3 runs to 15 residues. CDR3 loop: CAISEDGTGLGIQYF. In DNA form, the CDR3 reads TGTGCCATCAGTGAGGACGGGACAGGTTTGGGAATTCAGTACTTC.

This chain joins TRBV7-9 and TRBJ1-2; no clear D. Trimming stripped 3 bases from V and 4 bases from J, with 6 bases between. The CDR3 has 12 amino acids. Looked up from germline, CDR1 is SEHNR and CDR2 is FQNEAQ (reference sequence). Here the CDR3 reads CASSFEFYGYTF. CDR3 coding DNA: TGTGCCAGCAGCTTTGAGTTCTATGGCTACACCTTC.

The table lists this clone with a few counts. This chain links TRBV19 with TRBJ2-6; D may be TRBD1 (5 bases). Germline V gene sequence: CDR1 LNHDA, CDR2 SQIVND (reference sequence). CDR3 size: 16 residues. The V and J ends lost 6 bases and 4 bases respectively, with 16 bases between them. CDR3 nucleotide sequence: TGTGCCAGTAGGTTTGACAGTAGGTCCGGGGCCAACGTCCTGACTTTC. Its translation is CASRFDSRSGANVLTF.

This clone was observed a handful of times. The V gene is TRBV6-5, the J gene TRBJ2-5; 7 bases match TRBD1. Germline CDR1 MNHEY, CDR2 SVGAGI. V lost 6 bases and J lost 5; bases outside the gene matches: 9. The CDR3 sequence is 14 residues long. CDR3 sequence: CASSRWDSRETQYF. The CDR3 bases are TGTGCCAGCAGCCGATGGGACAGCCGGGAGACCCAGTACTTC.

The chain couples TRBV5-4 to TRBJ2-7, with TRBD2 as a possible D gene (5 bases). Germline V gene sequence: CDR1 SGHNT, CDR2 YYREEE (reference sequence). V was trimmed by 4 bases and J by 0 bases, leaving 17 bases between them. The CDR3 totals 16 residues. The CDR3 region is CASSPDLRVSSYEQYF. The CDR3 nucleotides are TGTGCCAGCAGCCCCGATTTGAGGGTTAGCTCCTACGAGCAGTACTTC.

The chain has TRBV14 and TRBJ2-2; D gene unclear. The germline V gene encodes CDR1 SGHDN and CDR2 FVKESK. CDR3 length equals 13 residues. V was pared by 1 base and J by 8 bases, with 8 bases between. In DNA, the CDR3 is TGTGCCAGCAGCCAAGGTGGCTGGGGGGAGCTGTTTTTT. Protein sequence: CASSQGGWGELFF.

With respect to this clone: Other nucleotide sequences from this sample produce the same CDR3. The chain joins TRBV7-2 to TRBJ2-3; 13 nucleotides align to TRBD2. The length of the CDR3 is 15 residues. V shed 5 bases, J shed 7 bases, and the junction held 6 bases outside the gene matches. CDR1 and CDR2 from the germline V gene are SGHTA and FQGNSA. In DNA form, the CDR3 reads TGTGCCAGCAGCCCTAGGACTAGCGGGAGCCATACGCAGTATTTT. Residues: CASSPRTSGSHTQYF.

Only a few counts were recorded for this clone. The rearrangement links TRBV7-9 to TRBJ2-6; perhaps TRBD2 as D (6 bases). This CDR3 contains 17 residues. Trimming removed 3 bases at V and 5 bases at J, with 17 bases between. Germline CDR1 is SEHNR and CDR2 is FQNEAQ (reference sequence). CDR3 in DNA: TGTGCCAGCAGCTTTGAACCGGGACTTTTGAGGGCCAACGTCCTGACTTTC. Protein: CASSFEPGLLRANVLTF.

There are a few counts of this clone. V usage is TRBV27 and J usage is TRBJ2-5; TRBD2 matches 8 bases. TRBJ2-7 explains the end of the DNA better; the J call may be wrong. This CDR3 comprises 14 residues. Germline-derived CDR1 and CDR2 are MNHEY and SMNVEV (reference sequence). CDR3 bases: TGTGCCAGCAGTTACTTAGCGGGAACCTACGAGCAGTACTTC. This translates into CASSYLAGTYEQYF.

The V call is TRBV6-7, the J call TRBJ2-3, with 9 bases lining up with TRBD2. TRBV6-7 is marked as an open reading frame, function uncertain. Trimming cost V 2 bases and J 7 bases; bases outside gene matches: 13. This CDR3 comprises 17 residues. Here the CDR3 DNA reads TGTGCCAGCAGTTACGCCCGCGTAATAGCGGGGGCAAATACGCAGTATTTT. Protein: CASSYARVIAGANTQYF.